A single sample is the source of the 8 T cell receptor beta chains below, sequenced in a study of blood T cells in healthy people across ages. Together with a sample-barcoded 5' primer, a J-beta primer mix was included in a second PCR lasting about 7 to 12 cycles. Via MiXCR, TCRdb re-called the 5' RACE reads, giving one row per CDR3 protein. The sample holds about 1.4 million distinct CDR3 sequences; 59% are singletons and the top ten take roughly 7%. Sequenced material: blood. Receptor source: a man in his late teens or twenties in good health.

This clonotype was counted a few times. The DNA of the CDR3 is TGTGCCACCAGCAGAGATCGTCGGAACTACGAGCAGTACTTC. Protein: CATSRDRRNYEQYF. This chain connects TRBV15 to TRBJ2-7; no firm D call. From germline, CDR1 is LNHNV and CDR2 YYDKDF (reference sequence). The V gene lost 0 bases and the J gene lost 3 bases, with 9 bases spanning the gap. The CDR3 sequence is 14 residues long.

CDR3 region: CASSPLQEQFF. The CDR3 DNA sequence: TGTGCCAGCAGCCCACTGCAGGAGCAGTTCTTC. The gene calls are TRBV7-9 and TRBJ2-1; D remains ambiguous. CDR3 length: 11 residues. V was pared by 5 bases and J by 10 bases, with 9 bases between. Germline loops: CDR1 SEHNR, CDR2 FQNEAQ (reference sequence).

The chain carries TRBV5-1 and TRBJ1-6, with 8 bases fitting TRBD1. V shed 4 bases, J shed 10 bases, and the junction held 16 bases outside the gene matches. The CDR3 loop spans 17 amino acids. The germline CDR1 and CDR2 sequences are SGHRS and YFSETQ. The CDR3 coding sequence is TGCGCCAGCAGCATCGGACAGGGAAGGAGTCGTAAGTCACCCCTCCACTTT. It is translated as CASSIGQGRSRKSPLHF.

J is TRBJ1-1 and V is TRBV9; maybe TRBD1 (5 bases). The germline V and J ends were trimmed by 3 bases and 4 bases, with 19 bases remaining between them. This CDR3 comprises 16 residues. CDR1 is SGDLS and CDR2 is YYNGEE in the germline V gene. As DNA, the CDR3 is TGTGCCAGCAGCGCTCGGACAAACCTTTTTGGCACTGAAGCTTTCTTT. Protein sequence: CASSARTNLFGTEAFF.

V usage is TRBV11-2 and J usage is TRBJ2-4, with a weak D call TRBD1 (6 bases). Gene TRBJ2-7 matches the end of the DNA better, so the J call may be wrong. Germline V lookup: CDR1 SGHAT, CDR2 FQNNGV. The CDR3 consists of 16 residues. Written as DNA, the CDR3 is TGTGCCAGCAGCTTGGGGGCAGGGGAAAGGGCCTCCGAGCAGTACTTC. Amino acid sequence: CASSLGAGERASEQYF.

The V and J genes are TRBV6-5 and TRBJ2-4; a weak D match, TRBD1 (6 bases). The DNA end favors TRBJ2-7, so the J call may be wrong. Germline CDR1 and CDR2: MNHEY and SVGAGI. CDR3 size: 14 residues. The DNA of the CDR3 is TGTGCCAGCAGTCTACAGGGAAAGGTTGGCGAGCAGTACTTC. Its protein is CASSLQGKVGEQYF.

The chain joins TRBV20-1 to TRBJ2-1; 8 nucleotides agree with TRBD2. The ends lost 3 bases at V and 4 bases at J; junction bases unmatched: 17. CDR3 length: 18 amino acids. Looked up from germline, CDR1 is DFQATT and CDR2 is SNEGSKA (reference sequence). The CDR3 region has the DNA TGCAGTGCTAGTAGGCTAGCGGGCCCACGGGGACTGTACAATGAGCAGTTCTTC. It is translated as CSASRLAGPRGLYNEQFF.

This chain uses TRBV27 with TRBJ1-6, with D possibly matching TRBD1 (5 bases). The ends were cut back, 5 bases at V and 5 bases at J, with 13 bases in the middle. The CDR3 runs 15 residues. Germline CDR1 is MNHEY and CDR2 is SMNVEV (reference sequence). Here the CDR3 reads CASSPLGGDNSPLHF. For the CDR3, the DNA is TGTGCCAGCAGTCCCCTGGGAGGGGATAATTCACCCCTCCACTTT.